Below, 21 T cell receptor beta chains from the same sample are listed, as sequenced in a study of post-analysis software for immune sequencing data. Study outcomes and limitations: The study found TRBV5-6, TRBV5-1 and TRBV20-1 among roughly 5 TRBV segments more frequent in patients than controls.

Their antigens remain unidentified. Unique molecular identifiers tagged the TCR beta cDNA libraries. TCRdb independently ran MiXCR on the PCR reads; one entry per CDR3 protein. The sample has almost 700,000 distinct CDR3 sequences; 55% to 70% are singletons. Sequenced sample: blood. Source of these receptors: a girl aged 2 to 9 with multiple sclerosis.

The chain is built from TRBV29-1 and TRBJ2-1; 8 nucleotides match TRBD2. CDR1 SQVTM and CDR2 ANQGSEA come from the germline V gene. This CDR3 comprises 12 residues. CDR3 in amino acids: CSLAGSGNEQFF. The CDR3 bases are TGCAGTTTAGCGGGAAGCGGTAATGAGCAGTTCTTC.

The chain joins TRBV20-1 to TRBJ2-5, with D hard to call. The ends were cut back, 3 bases at V and 1 base at J, with 12 bases in the middle. In germline, CDR1 is DFQATT, CDR2 SNEGSKA (reference sequence). The CDR3 is made up of 14 amino acids. CDR3 nucleotides: TGCAGTGCTAGGGGAATGGACGGCCAAGAGACCCAGTACTTC. It is translated as CSARGMDGQETQYF.

This clonotype was picked up a small number of times. The V gene is TRBV3-1, the J gene TRBJ2-7; D unclear. There are 13 residues in the CDR3. V was pared by 6 bases and J by 2 bases, with 11 bases between. Germline CDR1 and CDR2: LGHDT and YNNKEL (reference sequence). CDR3: CASSLWFAYEQYF. In DNA, the CDR3 is TGTGCCAGCAGTCTATGGTTTGCCTACGAGCAGTACTTC.

The chain joins TRBV29-1 to TRBJ2-1, with D perhaps TRBD1 (5 bases). With 2 bases removed from V and 2 bases from J, the gap between germline ends came to 7 bases. The CDR3 runs 13 residues. Germline loops: CDR1 SQVTM, CDR2 ANQGSEA. In nucleotides, the CDR3 is TGCAGCGTTGAAAAGGGGACCTACAATGAGCAGTTCTTC. It yields the protein CSVEKGTYNEQFF.

In its sample, this clonotype was seen once. The chain couples TRBV28 to TRBJ2-5; D possibly corresponds to TRBD2 (5 bases). CDR3 length: 13 residues. The V and J ends lost 6 bases and 11 bases respectively, with 19 bases between them. CDR1 and CDR2 (germline): MDHEN, SYDVKM. The CDR3 bases are TGTGCCAGCAGCTTAATTAACGGGGATGAGCAGTACTTC. It encodes CASSLINGDEQYF.

The V and J genes are TRBV18 and TRBJ2-3; D possibly matches TRBD1 or TRBD2 (5 bases each). The length of the CDR3 is 14 residues. The ends were cut back, 8 bases at V and 0 bases at J, with 12 bases in the middle. Germline CDR1 KGHSH, CDR2 LQKENI. The CDR3 DNA reads as TGTGCCAGCCCCCGGGACGGCAGCACAGATACGCAGTATTTT. Its translation: CASPRDGSTDTQYF.

This chain links TRBV6-1 with TRBJ1-1; 7 bases line up with TRBD1. Germline lookup yields CDR1 MNHNS and CDR2 SASEGT. The CDR3 covers 15 residues. V gave up 4 bases and J gave up 0 bases; unmatched junction bases: 5. For the CDR3, the DNA is TGTGCCAGCAGTGTACGACAGGGTTTGAACACTGAAGCTTTCTTT. Encoded protein: CASSVRQGLNTEAFF.

There are a few counts of this clonotype. The V call is TRBV7-2, the J call TRBJ2-5; no firm D call. Germline lookup yields CDR1 SGHTA and CDR2 FQGNSA. There are 13 residues in the CDR3. V lost 2 bases, J lost 1 base, and 5 bases lay in between. For the CDR3, the DNA is TGTGCCAGCAGCTTATCGCCCCAAGAGACCCAGTACTTC. Its protein product is CASSLSPQETQYF.

V gene TRBV11-2 combines with J gene TRBJ2-5; the D is unclear. The CDR3 has 16 amino acids. Germline loops: CDR1 SGHAT, CDR2 FQNNGV. V lost 1 base and J 0 bases, leaving 12 bases between the germline ends. The CDR3 bases are TGTGCCAGCAGCTTAGCCCTCGTCCGGGACCAAGAGACCCAGTACTTC. Translation gives CASSLALVRDQETQYF.

The J gene is TRBJ2-1, the V gene TRBV5-6, with a possible D match to TRBD2 (5 bases). CDR3 length: 13 residues. CDR1 is SGHDT and CDR2 is YYEEEE in the germline V gene. V was clipped by 6 bases and J by 5 bases, with 12 bases between them. The CDR3 DNA reads as TGTGCCAGCACCGAGGGTTTTAACAATGAGCAGTTCTTC. Residues: CASTEGFNNEQFF.

This chain links TRBV20-1 with TRBJ2-3; D possibly corresponds to TRBD1 (6 bases). The CDR3 has 18 residues. CDR1 is DFQATT, CDR2 SNEGSKA, per germline (reference sequence). CDR3 DNA sequence: TGCACTCAGACAGGAGGACCGAGCGACAGAACCTACACAGATACGCAGTATTTT. It translates to CTQTGGPSDRTYTDTQYF.

The chain combines TRBV12-3 or TRBV12-4 with TRBJ2-1; 7 bases line up with TRBD1. The CDR3 runs 14 residues. The V gene end was trimmed by 4 bases and the J gene end by 5 bases; junction bases not matched to a gene: 5. In DNA, the CDR3 is TGTGCCAGCAGTTACCTCGACAGGGACAATGAGCAGTTCTTC. Translating it yields CASSYLDRDNEQFF.

The chain combines TRBV5-1 with TRBJ2-3; 7 nucleotides agree with TRBD2. This CDR3 contains 17 residues. Germline CDR1 SGHRS, CDR2 YFSETQ. With V trimmed by 3 bases and J by 1 base, 11 bases remained unmatched. CDR3: CASSSVASSGGTDTQYF. DNA of the CDR3: TGCGCCAGCAGCTCGGTAGCGTCTAGCGGTGGCACAGATACGCAGTATTTT.

This chain links TRBV11-2 with TRBJ2-3; 12 bases are shared with TRBD2. CDR1 is SGHAT, CDR2 FQNNGV, per germline. Trimming took 1 base from V and 11 from J; bases not matched to a gene: 13. This CDR3 spans 17 amino acids. This chain's CDR3 is CASSLGTLAGGPGKQYF. CDR3 DNA: TGTGCCAGCAGCTTAGGCACCCTAGCGGGGGGGCCGGGGAAGCAGTATTTT.

This clonotype was observed a handful of times. V is TRBV29-1 and J is TRBJ2-7, with 10 positions matching TRBD2. The ends lost 4 bases at V and 4 bases at J; junction bases unmatched: 4. Germline V gene sequence: CDR1 SQVTM, CDR2 ANQGSEA. CDR3 size: 13 residues. Here the CDR3 DNA reads TGCAGCGTTGTAGGACTAGCGGAATACGAGCAGTACTTC. Protein product: CSVVGLAEYEQYF.

V usage is TRBV2 and J usage is TRBJ1-5; no definite D call. The CDR3 is 14 residues long. Germline assignment: CDR1 SNHLY and CDR2 FYNNEI. Trimming took 7 bases from V and 0 from J, leaving 10 bases between them. This CDR3 reads CASKGLISNQPQHF. CDR3 DNA sequence: TGTGCCAGCAAGGGCTTGATTAGCAATCAGCCCCAGCATTTT.

The table lists this clonotype with a few counts. The chain carries TRBV20-1 and TRBJ2-3, with D perhaps being TRBD1 or TRBD2 (5 bases each). Per the germline V gene, CDR1 is DFQATT and CDR2 is SNEGSKA (reference sequence). The V end lost 1 base, the J end lost 4 bases, and 9 bases lay between the germline ends. The CDR3 extends over 13 amino acids. The DNA for the CDR3 is TGCAGTGCTAGAGGGGGGATGCCAGATACGCAGTATTTT. This translates into CSARGGMPDTQYF.

This rearrangement joins TRBV7-9 to TRBJ2-3; 9 positions agree with TRBD2. This CDR3 has 16 amino acids. CDR1 is SEHNR and CDR2 is FQNEAQ in the germline V gene (reference sequence). The ends lost 3 bases at V and 4 bases at J; junction bases unmatched: 8. For the CDR3, the DNA is TGTGCCAGCAGCTTGGGGCGGGGGGGAACCGCAGATACGCAGTATTTT. Protein product: CASSLGRGGTADTQYF. The full variable domain, with the rest looked up from reference TRBV7-9 and TRBJ2-3, is DTGVSQNPRHKITKRGQNVTFRCDPISEHNRLYWYRQTLGQGPEFLTYFQNEAQLEKSRLLSDRFSAERPKGSFSTLEIQRTEQGDSAMYLCASSLGRGGTADTQYFGPGTRLTVL.

This clonotype was detected only a few times. CDR3 amino acids: CAIRREAGADTEAFF. The CDR3 DNA sequence: TGTGCCATCAGGCGCGAGGCAGGGGCGGACACTGAAGCTTTCTTT. V usage is TRBV10-3 and J usage is TRBJ1-1, with a tentative D call TRBD1 (6 bases). This CDR3 comprises 15 residues. V was clipped by 6 bases and J by 3 bases, with 17 bases between them. The germline V gene has CDR1 ENHRY and CDR2 SYGVKD.

This clonotype was seen only a few times. The chain uses TRBV12-3 or TRBV12-4 and TRBJ2-1, with TRBD2 identical over 9 bases. V lost 5 bases, J lost 5 bases, and 13 bases stayed unmatched. CDR3 length: 17 amino acids. As DNA, the CDR3 is TGTGCCAGCAGTGCTACCAACCCGGGACTAGCCGACAATGAGCAGTTCTTC. Its translation is CASSATNPGLADNEQFF.

The V and J genes are TRBV6-5 and TRBJ2-4, with a possible D match to TRBD1 (6 bases). The closer fit of TRBJ2-7 to the DNA end suggests the J call may be wrong. The CDR3 loop spans 14 amino acids. Germline loops: CDR1 MNHEY, CDR2 SVGAGI. As DNA, the CDR3 is TGTGCCAGCAGTACCACAGGGAAGGCAGGCGAGCAGTACTTC. Its translation is CASSTTGKAGEQYF.